This T cell receptor (beta chain) was found in a study of OX40 agonist ivuxolimab in advanced cancers. Germline CDR1 reads LNHNV; CDR2 reads YYDKDF (reference sequence). V was shortened by 5 bases and J by 3 bases, with 11 bases between the two germline ends. The CDR3 runs 13 residues. Clones were read by immunoSEQ multiplex PCR, and TCRdb kept only the in-frame ones, dropping some. This table holds around 84,000 clones, 75% to 95% found once. V and J are TRBV15 and TRBJ2-7; D call uncertain. The TCR comes from an adult with an advanced solid tumor such as melanoma, head and neck, liver or kidney cancer. The material was CD4+ or CD8+ T cells sorted from blood, obtained in a trial of the OX40 agonist ivuxolimab. CDR3 residues: CATSRLLNYEQYF. For the CDR3, the DNA is TGTGCCACCAGCCGACTCCTTAACTACGAGCAGTACTTC.